This entry lists 4 T cell receptor beta chains sequenced from one sample in a study of monozygotic twins with inflammatory bowel disease. No DNA is given; TCRdb re-called the 5' RACE reads and lists each CDR3 protein once. This table holds more than 300,000 distinct CDR3 sequences. Sequencing input: blood. The receptors originated from a human donor with ulcerative colitis or Crohn's disease, or a healthy co-twin of an affected twin (not recorded which).

The chain links TRBV5-1 to TRBJ2-7; TCRdb proposes TRBD1, but this gene call is untestable without DNA. The CDR3 has 16 amino acids. Germline CDR1 reads SGHRS; CDR2 reads YFSETQ. The chain's CDR3 is CASSLAPGQLAYEQYF.

The chain links TRBV7-9 to TRBJ2-7; TCRdb designates TRBD1, a call that cannot be tested without DNA. The CDR3 has 16 amino acids. Germline V gene sequence: CDR1 SEHNR, CDR2 FQNEAQ (reference sequence). CDR3 in amino acids: CASSSPDRDRTYEQYF.

J is TRBJ2-5 and V is TRBV12-3 or TRBV12-4; lacking DNA, the TRBD1 call made by TCRdb goes unchecked. This CDR3 is 15 amino acids long. CDR3 sequence: CASSSKQGIGETQYF.

The chain employs TRBV5-6 and TRBJ2-2. Germline V gene lookup returns CDR1 SGHDT and CDR2 YYEEEE. CDR3 size: 15 residues. The CDR3 here is CASSYGLALTGELFF.